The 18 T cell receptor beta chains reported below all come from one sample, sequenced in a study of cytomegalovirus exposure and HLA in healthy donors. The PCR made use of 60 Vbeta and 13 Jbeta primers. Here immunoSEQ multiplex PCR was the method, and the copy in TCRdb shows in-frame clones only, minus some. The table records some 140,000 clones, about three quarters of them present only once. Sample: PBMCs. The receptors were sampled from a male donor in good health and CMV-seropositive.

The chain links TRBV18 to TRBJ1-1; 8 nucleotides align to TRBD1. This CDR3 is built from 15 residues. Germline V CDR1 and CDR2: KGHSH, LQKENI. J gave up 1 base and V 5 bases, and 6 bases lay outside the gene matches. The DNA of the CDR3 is TGTGCCAGCTCAACGAACGACAGGGGGAACACTGAAGCTTTCTTT. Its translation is CASSTNDRGNTEAFF.

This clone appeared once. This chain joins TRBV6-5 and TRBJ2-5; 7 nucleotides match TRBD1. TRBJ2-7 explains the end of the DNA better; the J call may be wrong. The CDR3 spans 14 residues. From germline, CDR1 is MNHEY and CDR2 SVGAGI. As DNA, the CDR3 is TGTGCCAGCAGTAGACAGGGCTGGTTGAACGAGCAGTACTTC. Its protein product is CASSRQGWLNEQYF.

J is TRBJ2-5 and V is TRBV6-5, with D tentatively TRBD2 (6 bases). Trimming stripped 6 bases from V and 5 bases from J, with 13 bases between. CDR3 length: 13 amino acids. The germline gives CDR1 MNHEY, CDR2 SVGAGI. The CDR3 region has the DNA TGTGCCAGCAGGCCCCTGGGGAGGGAGACCCAGTACTTC. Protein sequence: CASRPLGRETQYF.

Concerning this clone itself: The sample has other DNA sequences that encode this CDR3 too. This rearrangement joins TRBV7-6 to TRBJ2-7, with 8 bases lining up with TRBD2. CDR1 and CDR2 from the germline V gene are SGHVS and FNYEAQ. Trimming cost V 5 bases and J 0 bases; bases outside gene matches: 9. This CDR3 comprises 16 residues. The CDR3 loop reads CASSLQPGGVSYEQYF. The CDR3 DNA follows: TGTGCCAGCAGCCTGCAACCGGGAGGGGTCTCCTACGAGCAGTACTTC.

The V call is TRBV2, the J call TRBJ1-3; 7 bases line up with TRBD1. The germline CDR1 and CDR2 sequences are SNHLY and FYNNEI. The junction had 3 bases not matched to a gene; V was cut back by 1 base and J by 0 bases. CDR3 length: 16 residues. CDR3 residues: CASSEGQGTSGNTIYF. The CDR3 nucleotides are TGTGCCAGCAGTGAAGGACAGGGAACCTCTGGAAACACCATATATTTT.

The CDR3 protein is CASSSRERGYDEQYF. CDR3 DNA sequence: TGTGCCAGCAGCTCCCGGGAGCGGGGGTACGACGAGCAGTACTTC. J is TRBJ2-7 and V is TRBV5-4; TRBD2 aligns across 8 bases. This CDR3 is 15 amino acids long. Germline CDR1 reads SGHNT; CDR2 reads YYREEE (reference sequence). Germline trimming cut 3 bases from V and 5 bases from J; bases unmatched to any gene: 10.

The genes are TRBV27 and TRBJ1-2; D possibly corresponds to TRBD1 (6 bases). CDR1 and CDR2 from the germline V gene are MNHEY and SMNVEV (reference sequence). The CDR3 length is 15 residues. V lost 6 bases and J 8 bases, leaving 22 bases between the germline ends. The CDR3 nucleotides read TGTGCCAGCAGCGATCTAGGGACACCGGTTTGGGGCTACACCTTC. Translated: CASSDLGTPVWGYTF.

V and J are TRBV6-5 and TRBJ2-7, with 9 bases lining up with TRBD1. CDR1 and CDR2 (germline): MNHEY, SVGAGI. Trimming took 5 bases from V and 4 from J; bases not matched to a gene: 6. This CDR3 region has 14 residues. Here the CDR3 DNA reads TGTGCCAGCAGTACCCGACAGGGGGGGTACGAGCAGTACTTC. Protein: CASSTRQGGYEQYF.

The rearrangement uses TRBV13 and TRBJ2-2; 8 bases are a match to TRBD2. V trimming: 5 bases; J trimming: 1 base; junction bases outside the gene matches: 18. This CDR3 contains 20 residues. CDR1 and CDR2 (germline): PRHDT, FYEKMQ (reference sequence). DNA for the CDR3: TGTGCCAGCAGCCCACCGACCTGGTGGGCGGGGGGCAGGAACACCGGGGAGCTGTTTTTT. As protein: CASSPPTWWAGGRNTGELFF.

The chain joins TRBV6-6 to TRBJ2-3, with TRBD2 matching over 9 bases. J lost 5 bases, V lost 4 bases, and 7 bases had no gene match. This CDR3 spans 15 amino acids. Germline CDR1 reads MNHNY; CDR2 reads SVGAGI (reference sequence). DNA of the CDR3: TGTGCCAGCAGTTCTAGGACTAGCGAGAGAGATACGCAGTATTTT. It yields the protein CASSSRTSERDTQYF.

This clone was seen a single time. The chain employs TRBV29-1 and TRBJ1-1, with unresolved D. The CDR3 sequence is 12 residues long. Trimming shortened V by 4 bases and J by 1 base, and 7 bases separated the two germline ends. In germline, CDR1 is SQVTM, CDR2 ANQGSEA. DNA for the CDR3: TGCAGCGTTGCCCCAGGGAACACTGAAGCTTTCTTT. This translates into CSVAPGNTEAFF.

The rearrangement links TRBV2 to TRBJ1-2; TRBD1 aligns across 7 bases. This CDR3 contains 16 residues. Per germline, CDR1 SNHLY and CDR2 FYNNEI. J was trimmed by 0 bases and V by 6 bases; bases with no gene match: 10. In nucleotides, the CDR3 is TGTGCCAGCAGAAAGGACAGGTTTCCCTCTAACTATGGCTACACCTTC. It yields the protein CASRKDRFPSNYGYTF. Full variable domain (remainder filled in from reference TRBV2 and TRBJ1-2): EPEVTQTPSHQVTQMGQEVILRCVPISNHLYFYWYRQILGQKVEFLVSFYNNEISEKSEIFDDQFSVERPDGSNFTLKIRSTKLEDSAMYFCASRKDRFPSNYGYTFGSGTRLTVV.

The CDR3 reads CASSATGARGEGYTF. The DNA for the CDR3 is TGTGCCAGCAGCGCAACAGGGGCCCGGGGCGAGGGCTACACCTTC. The chain employs TRBV7-6 and TRBJ1-2, with 7 positions matching TRBD1. V lost 5 bases to trimming and J lost 8 bases; unmatched junction nucleotides: 14. The germline V gene has CDR1 SGHVS and CDR2 FNYEAQ. This CDR3 comprises 15 residues.

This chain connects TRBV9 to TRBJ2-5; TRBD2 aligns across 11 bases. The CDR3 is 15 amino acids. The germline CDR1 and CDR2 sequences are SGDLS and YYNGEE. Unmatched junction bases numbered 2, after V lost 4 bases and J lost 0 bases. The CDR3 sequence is CASSSGLADQETQYF. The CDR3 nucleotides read TGTGCCAGCAGCTCGGGACTAGCGGACCAAGAGACCCAGTACTTC.

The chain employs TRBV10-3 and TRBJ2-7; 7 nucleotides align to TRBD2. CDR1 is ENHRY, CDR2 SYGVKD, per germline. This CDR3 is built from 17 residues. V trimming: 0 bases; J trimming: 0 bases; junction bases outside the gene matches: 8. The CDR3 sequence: CAISESTWEGFSYEQYF. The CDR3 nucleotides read TGTGCCATCAGTGAGTCGACTTGGGAGGGTTTCTCCTACGAGCAGTACTTC.

CDR3 bases: TGTGCCAGCAGTTTCGGACAGCTCTATGGCTACACCTTC. It encodes CASSFGQLYGYTF. The chain is built from TRBV11-2 and TRBJ1-2; tentatively, D is TRBD1 (6 bases). Trimming shortened V by 6 bases and J by 4 bases, and 12 bases separated the two germline ends. There are 13 residues in the CDR3. The germline gives CDR1 SGHAT, CDR2 FQNNGV.

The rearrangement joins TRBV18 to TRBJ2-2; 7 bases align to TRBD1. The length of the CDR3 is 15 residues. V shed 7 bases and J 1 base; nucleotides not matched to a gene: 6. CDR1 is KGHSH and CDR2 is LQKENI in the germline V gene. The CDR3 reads CASCPGTENTGELFF. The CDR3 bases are TGTGCCAGCTGCCCCGGGACAGAGAACACCGGGGAGCTGTTTTTT.

CDR3 region: CASSLYGGSSYNEQFF. CDR3 DNA sequence: TGTGCCAGCAGCTTATACGGTGGGAGCTCCTACAATGAGCAGTTCTTC. This sequence joins TRBV11-2 and TRBJ2-1; D is possibly TRBD2 (5 bases). Germline V lookup: CDR1 SGHAT, CDR2 FQNNGV. V lost 2 bases, J lost 0 bases, and 11 bases lay in between. This CDR3 region has 16 residues. The entire variable domain, with the rest obtained from reference TRBV11-2 and TRBJ2-1, is as follows: EAGVAQSPRYKIIEKRQSVAFWCNPISGHATLYWYQQILGQGPKLLIQFQNNGVVDDSQLPKDRFSAERLKGVDSTLKIQPAKLEDSAVYLCASSLYGGSSYNEQFFGPGTRLTVL.